These 20 T cell receptor beta chains share one sample of origin, sequenced in a study of glioma-infiltrating T cells. Amplification of TCR alpha and beta CDR3 regions from RNA used iRepertoire nested multiplex PCR. TCRdb analysed the multiplex PCR reads with MiXCR anew, one entry per CDR3 protein. In the table there are around 140,000 distinct CDR3 sequences, about two fifths of which are singletons. What was sequenced was glioma tissue, nonneoplastic brain tissue, or PBMCs (not recorded which). Receptors were obtained from a human donor with low-grade glioma or glioblastoma, undergoing nonglioma brain surgery, or in good health (not recorded which).

The J gene is TRBJ2-2, the V gene TRBV19; the D gene is possibly TRBD2 (6 bases). Trimming pared 3 bases from V and 5 bases from J, leaving 13 bases between. The CDR3 contains 15 residues. CDR1 and CDR2 (germline): LNHDA, SQIVND (reference sequence). The CDR3 sequence is CASSIAGLPTGELFF. Written as DNA, the CDR3 is TGTGCCAGTAGTATTGCCGGACTACCGACCGGGGAGCTGTTTTTT.

J is TRBJ2-5 and V is TRBV6-2 or TRBV6-3, with 9 bases identical to TRBD1. CDR3 length: 15 residues. Trimming removed 1 base from V and 3 bases from J; junction bases left unmatched: 3. Germline CDR1 reads MNHEY; CDR2 reads SVGEGT. The CDR3 DNA is TGTGCCAGCAGTTACTTCGGGACAGGGAAAGAGACCCAGTACTTC. As protein: CASSYFGTGKETQYF.

This clonotype was observed a few times. This rearrangement joins TRBV28 to TRBJ1-1; 8 nucleotides line up with TRBD1. CDR3 length: 14 amino acids. Germline V gives CDR1 MDHEN, CDR2 SYDVKM. The trim removed 5 bases at V and 1 base at J, leaving 3 bases unmatched. CDR3 sequence: CASSPDRENTEAFF. Written as DNA, the CDR3 is TGTGCCAGCAGTCCGGACAGGGAGAACACTGAAGCTTTCTTT.

The chain recombines TRBV28 with TRBJ1-3; D is unresolved. This CDR3 contains 15 residues. Per the germline V gene, CDR1 is MDHEN and CDR2 is SYDVKM. V gave up 3 bases and J gave up 0 bases, with 9 bases separating them. The CDR3 nucleotides are TGTGCCAGCAGTTTGAACGGCGCCTCTGGAAACACCATATATTTT. It codes for CASSLNGASGNTIYF.

For the CDR3, the DNA is TGCAGCGTTGTCTGGAATCACAATGAGCAGTTCTTC. Its translation: CSVVWNHNEQFF. This chain links TRBV29-1 with TRBJ2-1; D not certain. CDR1 is SQVTM, CDR2 ANQGSEA, per germline. Trimming took 4 bases from V and 5 from J, leaving 9 bases between them. The CDR3 loop spans 12 amino acids.

V and J are TRBV12-3 or TRBV12-4 and TRBJ1-5; D is ambiguous. V lost 6 bases and J lost 0, with 12 bases in between. This CDR3 spans 15 amino acids. The CDR3 region is CASSLSGISNQPQHF. As DNA, the CDR3 is TGTGCCAGCAGCCTGTCTGGGATTAGCAATCAGCCCCAGCATTTT.

Worth noting for this clonotype: A read error may explain this, as a much larger clone is one base away. This CDR3 is missing its conserved last phenylalanine or tryptophan, likely due to a read error. The CDR3 spells CASRPGQDNQPQHL. Written as DNA, the CDR3 is TGTGCCAGCAGGCCGGGACAGGACAATCAGCCCCAGCATCTT. J is TRBJ1-5 and V is TRBV27, with 8 nucleotides matching TRBD1. The CDR3 has 14 residues. V shed 6 bases, J shed 3 bases, and the junction held 4 bases outside the gene matches. Germline V gene lookup returns CDR1 MNHEY and CDR2 SMNVEV (reference sequence).

The chain links TRBV15 to TRBJ2-5; D is undetermined. This CDR3 region has 12 residues. CDR1 and CDR2 from the germline V gene are LNHNV and YYDKDF (reference sequence). V lost 0 bases and J 9 bases, leaving 8 bases between the germline ends. For the CDR3, the DNA is TGTGCCACCAGCAGAGATGGCCATTCCCAGTACTTC. It specifies CATSRDGHSQYF.

This clonotype was detected a few times. This sequence joins TRBV4-2 and TRBJ2-4; D is uncertain. Germline values: CDR1 LGHNA, CDR2 YNFKEQ. CDR3 length: 15 amino acids. V lost 3 bases to trimming and J lost 0 bases, with 9 bases between them. CDR3 in amino acids: CASSQTTLAKNIQYF. CDR3 nucleotides: TGTGCCAGCAGCCAGACCACACTAGCCAAAAACATTCAGTACTTC.

Only a few counts were recorded for this clonotype. This chain joins TRBV6-1 and TRBJ1-6; D not certain. The CDR3 runs 12 residues. Deletions cut 6 bases from V and 9 bases from J, with 9 bases between. The V gene's germline CDR1 is MNHNS and CDR2 SASEGT. CDR3 sequence: CASSSYSSPLHF. CDR3 coding DNA: TGTGCCAGCAGCTCCTATTCTTCACCCCTCCACTTT.

The J gene is TRBJ2-3, the V gene TRBV7-2; D may be TRBD2 (6 bases). This CDR3 is built from 15 residues. The V end was cut by 10 bases, the J end by 2 bases, with 19 bases between. Germline-derived CDR1 and CDR2 are SGHTA and FQGNSA. The CDR3: CAISVDGGSTDTQYF. The CDR3 bases are TGTGCCATCTCCGTAGACGGGGGATCCACAGATACGCAGTATTTT.

The V gene is TRBV6-9, the J gene TRBJ2-7; 12 nucleotides match TRBD2. V gave up 3 bases and J gave up 3 bases; unmatched junction bases: 3. The germline CDR1 and CDR2 sequences are MNHGY and SVAAGI. This CDR3 has 15 residues. The CDR3 DNA is TGTGCCAGCAGTTACACGACTAGCGGGGGCTACGAGCAGTACTTC. Protein product: CASSYTTSGGYEQYF.

This clonotype was seen a handful of times. The genes are TRBV28 and TRBJ2-7, with D perhaps matching TRBD1 (5 bases). CDR1 and CDR2 (germline): MDHEN, SYDVKM. Trimming shortened V by 7 bases and J by 4 bases, and 17 bases separated the two germline ends. The CDR3 totals 14 residues. The CDR3 loop is CASTPTDTTYEQYF. DNA for the CDR3: TGTGCCAGCACCCCCACGGACACTACATACGAGCAGTACTTC.

This clonotype was found a few times. V gene TRBV6-1 combines with J gene TRBJ2-7, with 9 bases aligning to TRBD1. CDR3 length: 15 amino acids. Germline CDR1 is MNHNS and CDR2 is SASEGT. Losses at the gene ends were 6 bases for V and 9 bases for J; bases not matched to a gene: 15. CDR3 protein: CASRFRDRVVLPQYF. For the CDR3, the DNA is TGTGCCAGCAGATTCCGGGACAGGGTTGTACTACCGCAGTACTTC.

With respect to this clonotype: A much larger clone differs by one base, so this may be a read error. This chain connects TRBV4-1 to TRBJ2-7; D gene uncertain. The CDR3 sequence is 13 residues long. CDR1 MGHRA and CDR2 YSYEKL come from the germline V gene. The CDR3 here is CARSQDLNREQYF. The CDR3 coding sequence is TGCGCCCGCAGCCAAGATCTGAATCGTGAGCAGTACTTC.

The rearrangement links TRBV5-1 to TRBJ2-7, with TRBD1 matching 7 bases. With 3 bases clipped from V and 8 bases from J, the junction kept 2 bases outside the gene matches. Germline V gives CDR1 SGHRS, CDR2 YFSETQ. The CDR3 is 11 residues long. The CDR3 here is CASSYRGKQYF. The CDR3 nucleotides are TGCGCCAGCAGCTACAGGGGAAAGCAGTACTTC.

CDR3 protein: CASSSGLADSTDTQYF. In DNA, the CDR3 is TGTGCCAGCAGCTCGGGACTAGCGGATAGCACAGATACGCAGTATTTT. The chain has TRBV27 and TRBJ2-3, with 11 bases matching TRBD2. CDR1 and CDR2 (germline): MNHEY, SMNVEV (reference sequence). After removal of 6 bases from V and 0 bases from J, the junction contained 5 bases not matched to a gene. This CDR3 spans 16 amino acids.

This clonotype showed up just a few times. V gene TRBV6-6 combines with J gene TRBJ2-5; a possible D gene is TRBD1 (6 bases). The V gene's germline CDR1 is MNHNY and CDR2 SVGAGI (reference sequence). V shed 2 bases and J shed 0 bases, with 7 bases lying between them. CDR3 length: 14 amino acids. CDR3 loop: CASSYTGYQETQYF. DNA of the CDR3: TGTGCCAGCAGTTACACAGGGTACCAAGAGACCCAGTACTTC.

The table lists this clonotype with many counts. The chain is built from TRBV6-1 and TRBJ2-1; TRBD2 matches at 8 bases. Germline V lookup: CDR1 MNHNS, CDR2 SASEGT. Trimming at V came to 6 bases and at J to 9 bases, leaving 22 bases not matched to a gene. The length of the CDR3 is 18 residues. CDR3: CASSHSSQRGTNDGEQFF. CDR3 bases: TGTGCCAGCAGCCACTCCAGCCAGCGGGGGACCAATGACGGTGAGCAGTTCTTC.

CDR3 sequence reads: CASSLSGASGGWDTQYF. CDR3 in DNA: TGTGCCAGCAGCCTGTCGGGGGCTAGCGGGGGTTGGGATACGCAGTATTTT. J is TRBJ2-3 and V is TRBV28; TRBD2 matches 10 bases. CDR3 length: 17 residues. Losses at the gene ends were 6 bases for V and 6 bases for J; bases not matched to a gene: 15. Looked up from germline, CDR1 is MDHEN and CDR2 is SYDVKM.